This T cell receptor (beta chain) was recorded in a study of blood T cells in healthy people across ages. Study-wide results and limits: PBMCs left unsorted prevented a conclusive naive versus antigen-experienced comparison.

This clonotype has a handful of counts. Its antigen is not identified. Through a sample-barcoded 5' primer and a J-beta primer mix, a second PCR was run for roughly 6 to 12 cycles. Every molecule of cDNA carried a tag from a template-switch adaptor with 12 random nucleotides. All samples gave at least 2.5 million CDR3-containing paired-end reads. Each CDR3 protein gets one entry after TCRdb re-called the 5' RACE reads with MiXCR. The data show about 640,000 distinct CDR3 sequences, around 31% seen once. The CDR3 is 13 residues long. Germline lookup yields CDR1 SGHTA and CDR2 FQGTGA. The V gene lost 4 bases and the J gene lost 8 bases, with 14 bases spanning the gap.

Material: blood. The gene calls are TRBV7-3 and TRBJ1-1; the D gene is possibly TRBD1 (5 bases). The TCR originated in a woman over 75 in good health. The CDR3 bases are TGTGCCAGCAGCTCCACTCCGGGGGACGAAGCTTTCTTT. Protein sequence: CASSSTPGDEAFF.